The T cell receptor beta chain described here comes from a study of OX40 agonist ivuxolimab in advanced cancers. Study-wide background: In this trial design, patients received ivuxolimab intravenously at 0.01 to 10 mg/kg every 2 weeks.

Findings and caveats of the study: CD8+ T cells averaged more expanded clones than CD4+. Both CD4+ and CD8+ T cell populations in blood had undergone clonal expansion by week 6 at 0.1 to 3.0 mg/kg.

Here immunoSEQ multiplex PCR was the method, and the copy in TCRdb shows in-frame clones only, minus some. Of about 70,000 clones listed, 85% to 90% were seen once; the top ten hold 10% to 12%. CDR1 is SNHLY, CDR2 FYNNEI, per germline. Trimming at V came to 6 bases and at J to 8 bases, leaving 11 bases not matched to a gene. The length of the CDR3 is 14 residues. About this clone: Antigen specificity is unknown.

The sample was CD4+ or CD8+ T cells sorted from blood, taken in a trial of the OX40 agonist ivuxolimab. The receptor's source is an adult with an advanced solid tumor such as melanoma, head and neck, liver or kidney cancer. The chain combines TRBV2 with TRBJ1-2; 8 nucleotides match TRBD1. CDR3 nucleotides: TGTGCCAGCAGAGTTTCAGGGGGCGCGACCGGCTACACCTTC. It translates to CASRVSGGATGYTF.